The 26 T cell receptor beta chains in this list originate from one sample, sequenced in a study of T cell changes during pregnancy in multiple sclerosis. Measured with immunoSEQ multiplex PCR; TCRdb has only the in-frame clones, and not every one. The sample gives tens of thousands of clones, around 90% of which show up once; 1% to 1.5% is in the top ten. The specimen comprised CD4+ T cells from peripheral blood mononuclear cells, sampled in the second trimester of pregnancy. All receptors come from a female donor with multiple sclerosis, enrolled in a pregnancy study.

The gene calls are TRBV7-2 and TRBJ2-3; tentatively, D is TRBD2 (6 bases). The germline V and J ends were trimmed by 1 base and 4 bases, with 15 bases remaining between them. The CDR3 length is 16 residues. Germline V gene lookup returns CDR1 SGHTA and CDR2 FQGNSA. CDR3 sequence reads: CASSLDVGRAADTQYF. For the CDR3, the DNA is TGTGCCAGCAGCTTAGATGTCGGGAGAGCAGCAGATACGCAGTATTTT. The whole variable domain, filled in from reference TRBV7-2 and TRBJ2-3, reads GAGVSQSPSNKVTEKGKDVELRCDPISGHTALYWYRQSLGQGLEFLIYFQGNSAPDKSGLPSDRFSAERTGGSVSTLTIQRTQQEDSAVYLCASSLDVGRAADTQYFGPGTRLTVL.

In DNA, the CDR3 is TGTGCCAGAAGCTTGGGGCTAGCGGGAGTTTACGAGCAGTACTTC. Amino acids: CARSLGLAGVYEQYF. The chain joins TRBV5-3 to TRBJ2-7; 10 bases are shared with TRBD2. TRBV5-3 is annotated as an ORF whose role is uncertain. The ends lost 0 bases at V and 4 bases at J; junction bases unmatched: 4. The CDR3 totals 15 residues.

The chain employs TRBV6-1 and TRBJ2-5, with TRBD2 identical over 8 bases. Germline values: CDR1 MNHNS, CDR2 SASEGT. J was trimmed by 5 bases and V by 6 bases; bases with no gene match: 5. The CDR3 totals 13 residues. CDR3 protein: CASRAGESETQYF. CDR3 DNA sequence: TGTGCCAGCAGAGCGGGAGAATCCGAGACCCAGTACTTC.

CDR3 amino acids: CASSSSGQIEKLFF. In DNA form, the CDR3 reads TGTGCCAGCAGCTCCTCCGGTCAAATTGAAAAACTGTTTTTT. The V and J genes are TRBV5-4 and TRBJ1-4; D remains unclear. CDR1 is SGHNT, CDR2 YYREEE, per germline (reference sequence). Trimming removed 3 bases at V and 7 bases at J, with 13 bases between. The CDR3 runs 14 residues.

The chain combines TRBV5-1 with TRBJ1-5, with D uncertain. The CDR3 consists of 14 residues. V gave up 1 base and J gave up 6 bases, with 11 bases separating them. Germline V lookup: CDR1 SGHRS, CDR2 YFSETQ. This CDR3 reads CASSLYGLGQPQHF. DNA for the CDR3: TGCGCCAGCAGCTTGTACGGACTAGGTCAGCCCCAGCATTTT.

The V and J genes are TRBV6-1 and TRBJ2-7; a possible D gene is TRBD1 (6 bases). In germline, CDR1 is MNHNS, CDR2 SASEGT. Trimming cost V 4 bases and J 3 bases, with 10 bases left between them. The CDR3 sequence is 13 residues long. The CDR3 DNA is TGTGCCAGCAGTGTCCGGGACAACTACGAGCAGTACTTC. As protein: CASSVRDNYEQYF.

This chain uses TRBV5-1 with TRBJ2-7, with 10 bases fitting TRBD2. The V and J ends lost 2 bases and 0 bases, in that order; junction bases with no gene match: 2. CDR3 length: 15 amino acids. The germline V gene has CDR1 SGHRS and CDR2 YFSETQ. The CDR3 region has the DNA TGCGCCAGCAGCTTTTCTAGCGGGAGCTCCTACGAGCAGTACTTC. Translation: CASSFSSGSSYEQYF.

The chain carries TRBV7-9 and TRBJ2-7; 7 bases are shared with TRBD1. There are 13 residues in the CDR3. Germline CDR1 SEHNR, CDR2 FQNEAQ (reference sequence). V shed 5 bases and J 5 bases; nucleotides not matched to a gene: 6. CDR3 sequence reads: CASSLYGTDEQYF. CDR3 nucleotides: TGTGCCAGCAGCCTGTACGGGACAGACGAGCAGTACTTC.

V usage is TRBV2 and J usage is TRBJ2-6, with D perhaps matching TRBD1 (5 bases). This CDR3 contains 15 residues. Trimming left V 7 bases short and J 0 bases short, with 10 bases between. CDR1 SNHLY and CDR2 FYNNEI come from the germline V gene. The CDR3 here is CASTWGSSGANVLTF. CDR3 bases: TGTGCCAGCACTTGGGGCAGCTCTGGGGCCAACGTCCTGACTTTC.

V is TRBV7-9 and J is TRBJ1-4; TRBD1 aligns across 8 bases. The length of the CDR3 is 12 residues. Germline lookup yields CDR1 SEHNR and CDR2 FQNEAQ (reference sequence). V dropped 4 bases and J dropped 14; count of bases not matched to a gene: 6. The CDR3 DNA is TGTGCCAGCAGCTATGACAGGGGTGGGCTGTTTTTT. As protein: CASSYDRGGLFF. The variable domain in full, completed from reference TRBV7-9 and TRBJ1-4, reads DTGVSQNPRHKITKRGQNVTFRCDPISEHNRLYWYRQTLGQGPEFLTYFQNEAQLEKSRLLSDRFSAERPKGSFSTLEIQRTEQGDSAMYLCASSYDRGGLFFGSGTQLSVL.

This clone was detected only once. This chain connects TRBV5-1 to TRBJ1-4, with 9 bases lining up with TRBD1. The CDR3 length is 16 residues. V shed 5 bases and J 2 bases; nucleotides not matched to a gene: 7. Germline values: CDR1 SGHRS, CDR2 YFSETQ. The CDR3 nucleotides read TGCGCCAGCAGATCCGGGACAGGGACCACTAATGAAAAACTGTTTTTT. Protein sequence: CASRSGTGTTNEKLFF.

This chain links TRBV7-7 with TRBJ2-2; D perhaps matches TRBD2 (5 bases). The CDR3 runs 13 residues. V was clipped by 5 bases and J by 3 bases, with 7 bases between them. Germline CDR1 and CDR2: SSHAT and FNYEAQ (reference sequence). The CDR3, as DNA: TGTGCCAGCAGCAGGACTTACACCGGGGAGCTGTTTTTT. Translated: CASSRTYTGELFF.

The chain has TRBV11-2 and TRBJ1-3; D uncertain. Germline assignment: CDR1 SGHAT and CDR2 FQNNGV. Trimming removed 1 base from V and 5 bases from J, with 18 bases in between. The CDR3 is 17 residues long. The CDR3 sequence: CASSLAVGGSKRNTIYF. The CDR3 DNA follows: TGTGCCAGCAGCTTAGCAGTAGGCGGCTCGAAACGAAACACCATATATTTT.

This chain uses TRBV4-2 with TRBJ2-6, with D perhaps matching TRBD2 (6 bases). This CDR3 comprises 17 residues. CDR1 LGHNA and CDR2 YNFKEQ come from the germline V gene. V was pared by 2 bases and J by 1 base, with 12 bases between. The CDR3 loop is CASSQTSRGSGANVLTF. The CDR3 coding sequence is TGTGCCAGCAGCCAAACTAGCCGGGGATCTGGGGCCAACGTCCTGACTTTC.

For the CDR3, the DNA is TGTGCCAGCGGCTCGGGACCCAGGGGCAGGGGCACTGAAGCTTTCTTT. Its protein product is CASGSGPRGRGTEAFF. The rearrangement joins TRBV7-3 to TRBJ1-1, with a weak D call TRBD1 (6 bases). From germline, CDR1 is SGHTA and CDR2 FQGTGA. V was cut by 8 bases and J by 4 bases, with 23 bases left in between. The CDR3 has 16 amino acids.

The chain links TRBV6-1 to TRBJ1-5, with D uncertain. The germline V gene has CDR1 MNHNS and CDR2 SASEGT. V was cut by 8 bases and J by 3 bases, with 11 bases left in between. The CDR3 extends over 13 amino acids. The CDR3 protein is CASGFEVNQPQHF. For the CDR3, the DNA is TGTGCCAGCGGTTTCGAGGTCAATCAGCCCCAGCATTTT.

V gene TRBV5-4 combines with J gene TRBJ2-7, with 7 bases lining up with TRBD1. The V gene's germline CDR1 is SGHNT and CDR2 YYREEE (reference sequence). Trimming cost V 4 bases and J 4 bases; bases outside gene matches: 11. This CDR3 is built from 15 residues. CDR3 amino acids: CASSLQYRGTYEQYF. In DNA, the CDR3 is TGTGCCAGCAGCCTCCAATACAGGGGTACGTACGAGCAGTACTTC. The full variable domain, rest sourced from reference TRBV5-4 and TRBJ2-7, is ETGVTQSPTHLIKTRGQQVTLRCSSQSGHNTVSWYQQALGQGPQFIFQYYREEENGRGNFPPRFSGLQFPNYSSELNVNALELDDSALYLCASSLQYRGTYEQYFGPGTRLTVT.

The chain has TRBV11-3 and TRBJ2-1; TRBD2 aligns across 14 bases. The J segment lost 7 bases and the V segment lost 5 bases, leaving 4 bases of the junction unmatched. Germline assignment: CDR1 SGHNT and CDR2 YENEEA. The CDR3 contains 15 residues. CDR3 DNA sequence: TGTGCCAGCAGCCCTGGGACTAGCGGGAGTAATGAGCAGTTCTTC. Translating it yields CASSPGTSGSNEQFF.

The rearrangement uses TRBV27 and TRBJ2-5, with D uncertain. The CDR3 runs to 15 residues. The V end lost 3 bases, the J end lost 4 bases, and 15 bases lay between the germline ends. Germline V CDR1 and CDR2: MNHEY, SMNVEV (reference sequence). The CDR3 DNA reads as TGTGCCAGCAGTTTCTCGGGTCCCCCGAGAGAGACCCAGTACTTC. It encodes CASSFSGPPRETQYF.

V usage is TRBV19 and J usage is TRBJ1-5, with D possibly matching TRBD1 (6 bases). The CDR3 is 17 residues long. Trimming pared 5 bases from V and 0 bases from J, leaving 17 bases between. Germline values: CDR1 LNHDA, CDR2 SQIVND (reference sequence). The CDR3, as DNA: TGTGCCAGTAGTGGGCAGGGGTGGAAGTATAGCAATCAGCCCCAGCATTTT. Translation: CASSGQGWKYSNQPQHF.

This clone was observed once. CDR3 protein: CASSLAGLAGYEQYF. The DNA of the CDR3 is TGTGCCAGCAGCTTAGCGGGACTAGCGGGATACGAGCAGTACTTC. V gene TRBV7-2 combines with J gene TRBJ2-7, with 13 bases lining up with TRBD2. This CDR3 region has 15 residues. V lost 0 bases to trimming and J lost 4 bases; unmatched junction nucleotides: 0. CDR1 and CDR2 (germline): SGHTA, FQGNSA.

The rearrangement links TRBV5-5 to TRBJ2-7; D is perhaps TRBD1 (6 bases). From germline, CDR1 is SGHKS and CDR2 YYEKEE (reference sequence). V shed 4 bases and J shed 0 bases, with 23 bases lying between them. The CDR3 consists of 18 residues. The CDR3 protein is CASSIFTVGTQSSYEQYF. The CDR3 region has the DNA TGTGCCAGCAGCATCTTCACCGTAGGGACACAGAGCTCCTACGAGCAGTACTTC.

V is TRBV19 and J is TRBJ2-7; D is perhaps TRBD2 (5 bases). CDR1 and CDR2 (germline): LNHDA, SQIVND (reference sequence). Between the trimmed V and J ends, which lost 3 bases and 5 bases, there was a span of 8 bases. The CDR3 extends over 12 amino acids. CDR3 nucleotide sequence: TGTGCCAGTAGTATCAGCGGACACGAGCAGTACTTC. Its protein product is CASSISGHEQYF.

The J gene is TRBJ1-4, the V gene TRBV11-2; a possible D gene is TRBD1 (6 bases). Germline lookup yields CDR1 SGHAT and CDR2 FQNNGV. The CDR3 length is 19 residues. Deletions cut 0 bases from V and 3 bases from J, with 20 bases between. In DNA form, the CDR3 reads TGTGCCAGCAGCTTAGAAGTAAGGTATTCGGGACACCCTAATGAAAAACTGTTTTTT. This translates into CASSLEVRYSGHPNEKLFF. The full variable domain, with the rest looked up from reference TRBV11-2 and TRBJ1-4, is EAGVAQSPRYKIIEKRQSVAFWCNPISGHATLYWYQQILGQGPKLLIQFQNNGVVDDSQLPKDRFSAERLKGVDSTLKIQPAKLEDSAVYLCASSLEVRYSGHPNEKLFFGSGTQLSVL.

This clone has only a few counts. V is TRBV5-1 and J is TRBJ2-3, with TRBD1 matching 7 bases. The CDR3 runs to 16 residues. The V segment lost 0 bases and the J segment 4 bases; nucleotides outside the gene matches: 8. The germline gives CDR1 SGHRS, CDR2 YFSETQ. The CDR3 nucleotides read TGCGCCAGCAGCTTGGCCGGGCAGGGGGTGGCAGATACGCAGTATTTT. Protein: CASSLAGQGVADTQYF.

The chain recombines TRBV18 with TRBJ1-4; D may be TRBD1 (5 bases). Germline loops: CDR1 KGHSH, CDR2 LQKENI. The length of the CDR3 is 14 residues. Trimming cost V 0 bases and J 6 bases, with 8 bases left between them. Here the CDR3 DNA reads TGTGCCAGCTCACCACCGCGCAGGGATGAAAAACTGTTTTTT. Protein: CASSPPRRDEKLFF.